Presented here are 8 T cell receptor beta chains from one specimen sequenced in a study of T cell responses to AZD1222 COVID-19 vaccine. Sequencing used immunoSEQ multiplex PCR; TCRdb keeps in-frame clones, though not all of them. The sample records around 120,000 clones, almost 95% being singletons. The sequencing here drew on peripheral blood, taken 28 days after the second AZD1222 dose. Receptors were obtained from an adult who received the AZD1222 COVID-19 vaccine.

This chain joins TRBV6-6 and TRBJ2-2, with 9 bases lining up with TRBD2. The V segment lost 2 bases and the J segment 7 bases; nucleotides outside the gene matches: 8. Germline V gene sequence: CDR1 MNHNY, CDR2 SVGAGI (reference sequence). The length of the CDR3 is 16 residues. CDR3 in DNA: TGTGCCAGCAGTTACCCCGCGGGAGGGCGGGGCGGGGAGCTGTTTTTT. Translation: CASSYPAGGRGGELFF.

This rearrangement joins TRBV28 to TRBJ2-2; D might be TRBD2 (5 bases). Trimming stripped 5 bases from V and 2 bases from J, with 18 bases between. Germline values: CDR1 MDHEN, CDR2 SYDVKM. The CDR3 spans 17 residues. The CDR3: CASSPTGSGRNTGELFF. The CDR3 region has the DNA TGTGCCAGCAGTCCCACCGGGTCGGGGAGAAACACCGGGGAGCTGTTTTTT.

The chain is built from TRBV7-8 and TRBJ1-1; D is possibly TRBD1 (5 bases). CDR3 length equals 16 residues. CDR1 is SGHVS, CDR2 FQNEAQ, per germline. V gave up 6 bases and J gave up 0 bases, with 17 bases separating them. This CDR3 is CASSLTLGGLNTEAFF. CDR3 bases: TGTGCCAGCAGTTTAACTTTGGGGGGTTTGAACACTGAAGCTTTCTTT. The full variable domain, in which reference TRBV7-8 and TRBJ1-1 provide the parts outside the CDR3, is GAGVSQSPRYKVAKRGQDVALRCDPISGHVSLFWYQQALGQGPEFLTYFQNEAQLDKSGLPSDRFFAERPEGSVSTLKIQRTQQEDSAVYLCASSLTLGGLNTEAFFGQGTRLTVV.

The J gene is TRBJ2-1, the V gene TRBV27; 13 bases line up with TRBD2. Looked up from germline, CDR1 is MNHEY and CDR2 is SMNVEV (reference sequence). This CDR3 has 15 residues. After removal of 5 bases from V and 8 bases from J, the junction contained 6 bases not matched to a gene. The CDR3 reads CASSPGTSGIYEQFF. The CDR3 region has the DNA TGTGCCAGCAGTCCCGGGACTAGCGGGATATATGAGCAGTTCTTC.

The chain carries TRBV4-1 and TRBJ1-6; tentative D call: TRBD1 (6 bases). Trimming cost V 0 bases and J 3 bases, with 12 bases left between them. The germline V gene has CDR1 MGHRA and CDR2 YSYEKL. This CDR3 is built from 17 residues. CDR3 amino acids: CASSQDPGQNYNSPLHF. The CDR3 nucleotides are TGCGCCAGCAGCCAAGATCCCGGACAGAACTATAATTCACCCCTCCACTTT.

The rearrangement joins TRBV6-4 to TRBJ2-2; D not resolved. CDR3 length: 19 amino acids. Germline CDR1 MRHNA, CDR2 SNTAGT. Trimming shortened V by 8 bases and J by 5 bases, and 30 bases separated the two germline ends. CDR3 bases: TGTGCCAGCGCCAGCAACGAAACCCCACCGGAGAACTGGACCGGGGAGCTGTTTTTT. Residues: CASASNETPPENWTGELFF.

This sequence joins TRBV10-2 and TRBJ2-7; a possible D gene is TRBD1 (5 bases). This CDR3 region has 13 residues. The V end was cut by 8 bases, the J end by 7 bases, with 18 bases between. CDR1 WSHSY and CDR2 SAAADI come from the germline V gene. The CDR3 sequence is CASGRVKELEQYF. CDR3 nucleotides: TGCGCCAGCGGCAGGGTAAAGGAGTTAGAGCAGTACTTC.

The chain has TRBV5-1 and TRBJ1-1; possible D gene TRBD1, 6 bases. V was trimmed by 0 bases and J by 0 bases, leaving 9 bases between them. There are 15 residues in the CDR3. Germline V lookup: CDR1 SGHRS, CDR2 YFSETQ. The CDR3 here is CASSLAGQMNTEAFF. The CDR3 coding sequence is TGCGCCAGCAGCTTGGCCGGACAGATGAACACTGAAGCTTTCTTT.